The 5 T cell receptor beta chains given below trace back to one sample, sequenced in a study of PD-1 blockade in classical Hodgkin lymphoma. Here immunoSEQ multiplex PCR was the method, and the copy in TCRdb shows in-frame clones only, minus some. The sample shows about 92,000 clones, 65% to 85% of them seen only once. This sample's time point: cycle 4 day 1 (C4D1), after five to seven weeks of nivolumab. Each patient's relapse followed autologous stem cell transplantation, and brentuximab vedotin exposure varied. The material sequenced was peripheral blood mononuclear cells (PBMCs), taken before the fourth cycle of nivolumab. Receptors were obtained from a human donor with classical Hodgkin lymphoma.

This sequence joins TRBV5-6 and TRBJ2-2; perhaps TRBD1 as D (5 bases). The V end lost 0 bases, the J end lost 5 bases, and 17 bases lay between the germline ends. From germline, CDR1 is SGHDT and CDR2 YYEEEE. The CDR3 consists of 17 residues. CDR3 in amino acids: CASSLGSFRAWTGELFF. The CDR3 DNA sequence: TGTGCCAGCAGCTTGGGATCTTTCAGGGCCTGGACCGGGGAGCTGTTTTTT.

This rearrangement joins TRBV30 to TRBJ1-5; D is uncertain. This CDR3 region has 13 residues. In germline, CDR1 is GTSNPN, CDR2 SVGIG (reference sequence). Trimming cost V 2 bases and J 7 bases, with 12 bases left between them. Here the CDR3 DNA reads TGTGCCTGGAGTCCTGTGGGTGGGCAGCCCCAGCATTTT. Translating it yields CAWSPVGGQPQHF.

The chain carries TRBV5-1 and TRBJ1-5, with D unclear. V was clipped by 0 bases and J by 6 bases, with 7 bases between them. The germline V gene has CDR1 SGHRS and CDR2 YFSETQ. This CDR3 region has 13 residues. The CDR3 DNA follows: TGCGCCAGCAGCTTGGAAGGAGGTCAGCCCCAGCATTTT. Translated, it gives CASSLEGGQPQHF.

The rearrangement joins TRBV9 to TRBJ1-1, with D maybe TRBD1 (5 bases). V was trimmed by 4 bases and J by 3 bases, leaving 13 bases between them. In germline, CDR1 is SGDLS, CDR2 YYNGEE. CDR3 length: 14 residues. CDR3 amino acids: CASSPSRTYTEAFF. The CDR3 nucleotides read TGTGCCAGCAGCCCATCCAGGACATACACTGAAGCTTTCTTT.

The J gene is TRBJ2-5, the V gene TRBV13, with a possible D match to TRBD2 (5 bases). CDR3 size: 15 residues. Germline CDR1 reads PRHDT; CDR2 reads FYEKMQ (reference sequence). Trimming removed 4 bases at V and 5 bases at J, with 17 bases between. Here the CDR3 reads CASSSTATRAETQYF. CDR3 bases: TGTGCCAGCAGCTCCACCGCTACTAGGGCGGAGACCCAGTACTTC.